This TCR beta chain was obtained from a study of shared clonotypes between healthy human individuals. The donor cohort consisted entirely of Caucasian adults residing in Nashville, Tennessee. Study-wide points: The study found 4.5% to 5% of naive CD4 clonotypes shared across a few donors. The authors expected sequencing depth to affect clonotype sharing among donors.

Turning to this clone: The antigen is unknown.

The V and J ends lost 4 bases and 7 bases respectively, with 19 bases between them. The CDR3 runs 16 residues. Per the germline V gene, CDR1 is MDHEN and CDR2 is SYDVKM. Data came from immunoSEQ multiplex PCR; TCRdb stores just in-frame clones and leaves some out. The table records over a million clones, 75% to 85% of them present only once. The gene calls are TRBV28 and TRBJ1-4, with D possibly matching TRBD1 (6 bases). This clonotype was obtained from a man between 18 and 35 years old in good health. Some clones in this sample may be carry-over from other donors' samples. The sequenced sample consisted of memory CD4+ T cells from PBMCs. Subset: CD45RA-negative fraction. CDR3 in DNA: TGTGCCAGCAGTTCAATAGGGGGGATATCTGGTGAAAAACTGTTTTTT. Translated, it gives CASSSIGGISGEKLFF.